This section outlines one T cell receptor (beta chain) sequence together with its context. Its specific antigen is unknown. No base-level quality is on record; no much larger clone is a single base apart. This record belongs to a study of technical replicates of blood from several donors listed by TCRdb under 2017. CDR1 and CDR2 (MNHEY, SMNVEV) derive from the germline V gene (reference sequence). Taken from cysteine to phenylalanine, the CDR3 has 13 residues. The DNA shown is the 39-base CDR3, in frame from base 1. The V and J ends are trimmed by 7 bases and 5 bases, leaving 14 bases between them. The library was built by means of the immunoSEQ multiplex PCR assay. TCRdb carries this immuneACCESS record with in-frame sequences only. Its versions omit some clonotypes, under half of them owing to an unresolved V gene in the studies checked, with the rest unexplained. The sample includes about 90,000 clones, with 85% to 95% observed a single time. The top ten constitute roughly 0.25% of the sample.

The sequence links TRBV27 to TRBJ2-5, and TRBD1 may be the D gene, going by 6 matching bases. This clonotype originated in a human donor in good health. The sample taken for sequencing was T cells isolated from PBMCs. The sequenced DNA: TGTGCCAGCACAAAGACAGGTGCGGAGACCCAGTACTTC. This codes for CASTKTGAETQYF.